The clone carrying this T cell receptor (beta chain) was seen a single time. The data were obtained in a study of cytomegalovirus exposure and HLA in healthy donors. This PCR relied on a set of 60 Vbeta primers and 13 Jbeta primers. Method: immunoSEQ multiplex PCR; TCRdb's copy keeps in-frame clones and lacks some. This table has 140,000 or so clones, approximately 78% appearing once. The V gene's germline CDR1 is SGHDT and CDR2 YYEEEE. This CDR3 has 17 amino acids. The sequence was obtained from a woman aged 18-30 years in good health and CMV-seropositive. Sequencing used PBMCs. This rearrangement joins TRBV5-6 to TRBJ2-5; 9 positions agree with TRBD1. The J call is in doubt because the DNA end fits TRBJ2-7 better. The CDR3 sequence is CASSSTGGGSNSYEQYF. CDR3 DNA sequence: TGTGCCAGCAGCTCCACAGGGGGCGGCTCAAATTCCTACGAGCAGTACTTC.